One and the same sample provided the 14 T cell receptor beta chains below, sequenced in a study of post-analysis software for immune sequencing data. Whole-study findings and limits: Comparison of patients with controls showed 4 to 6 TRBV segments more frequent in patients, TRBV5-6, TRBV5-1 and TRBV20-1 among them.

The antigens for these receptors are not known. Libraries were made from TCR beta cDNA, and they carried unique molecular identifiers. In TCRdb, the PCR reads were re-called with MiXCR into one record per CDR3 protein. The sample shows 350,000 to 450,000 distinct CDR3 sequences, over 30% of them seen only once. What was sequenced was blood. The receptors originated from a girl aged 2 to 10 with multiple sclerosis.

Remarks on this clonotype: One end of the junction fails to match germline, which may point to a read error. CDR3 sequence (DNA): TGTACCAGCCTTCTCCCCGGTACTGAAGCTTTCTTT. This gives the protein CTSLLPGTEAFF. The chain recombines TRBV12-3 or TRBV12-4 with TRBJ1-1; D is unresolved. The CDR3 spans 12 residues.

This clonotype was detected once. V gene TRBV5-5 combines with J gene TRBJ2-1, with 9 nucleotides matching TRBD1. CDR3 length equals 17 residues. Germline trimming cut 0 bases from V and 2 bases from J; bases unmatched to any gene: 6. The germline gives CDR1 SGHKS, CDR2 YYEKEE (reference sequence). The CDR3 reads CASSLDLGTGTYNEQFF. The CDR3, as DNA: TGTGCCAGCAGCTTGGATCTGGGGACAGGGACCTACAATGAGCAGTTCTTC.

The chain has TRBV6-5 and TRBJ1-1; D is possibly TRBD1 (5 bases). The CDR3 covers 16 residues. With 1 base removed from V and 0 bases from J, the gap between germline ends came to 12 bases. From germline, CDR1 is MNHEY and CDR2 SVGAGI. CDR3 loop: CASSYFSAGVNTEAFF. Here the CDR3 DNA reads TGTGCCAGCAGTTACTTCTCCGCGGGGGTGAACACTGAAGCTTTCTTT.

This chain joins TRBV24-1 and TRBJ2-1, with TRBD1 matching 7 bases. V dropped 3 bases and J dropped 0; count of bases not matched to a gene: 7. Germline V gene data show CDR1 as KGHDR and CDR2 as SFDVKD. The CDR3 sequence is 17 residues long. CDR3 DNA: TGTGCCACCAGTGATCTACGGACAGGCAGCTCCTACAATGAGCAGTTCTTC. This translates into CATSDLRTGSSYNEQFF.

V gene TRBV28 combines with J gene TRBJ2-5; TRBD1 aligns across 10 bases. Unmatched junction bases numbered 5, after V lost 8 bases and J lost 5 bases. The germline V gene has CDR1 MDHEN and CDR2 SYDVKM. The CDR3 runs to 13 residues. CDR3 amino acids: CASRTGGGETQYF. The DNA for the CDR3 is TGTGCCAGCCGGACAGGGGGAGGGGAGACCCAGTACTTC.

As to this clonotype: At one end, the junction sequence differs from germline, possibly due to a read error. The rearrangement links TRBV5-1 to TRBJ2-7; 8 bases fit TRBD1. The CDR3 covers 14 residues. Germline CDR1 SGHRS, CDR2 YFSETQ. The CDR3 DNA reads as TGCGCCGGCAGCTCGGGACCAGGGGGCAACGAGCAGTACTTC. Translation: CAGSSGPGGNEQYF.

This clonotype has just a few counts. The DNA of the CDR3 is TGTGCCAGCAGTCCTGTACAGGTCCGGATCTACGAGCAGTACTTC. Its protein product is CASSPVQVRIYEQYF. V and J are TRBV6-1 and TRBJ2-5, with D possibly matching TRBD1 (5 bases). Matching the DNA end better, TRBJ2-7 makes the J call doubtful. Per the germline V gene, CDR1 is MNHNS and CDR2 is SASEGT. This CDR3 contains 15 residues.

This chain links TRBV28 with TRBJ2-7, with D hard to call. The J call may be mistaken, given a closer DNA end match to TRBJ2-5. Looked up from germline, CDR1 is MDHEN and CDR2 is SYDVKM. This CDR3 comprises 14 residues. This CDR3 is CASSSPMGKETQYF. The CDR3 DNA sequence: TGTGCCAGCAGTTCCCCGATGGGGAAAGAGACCCAGTACTTC.

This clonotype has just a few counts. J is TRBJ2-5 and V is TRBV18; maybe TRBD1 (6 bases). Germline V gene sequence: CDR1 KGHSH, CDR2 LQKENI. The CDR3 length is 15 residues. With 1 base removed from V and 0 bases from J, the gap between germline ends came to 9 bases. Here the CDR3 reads CASSPRRGNQETQYF. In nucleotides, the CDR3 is TGTGCCAGCTCACCACGCAGGGGTAACCAAGAGACCCAGTACTTC.

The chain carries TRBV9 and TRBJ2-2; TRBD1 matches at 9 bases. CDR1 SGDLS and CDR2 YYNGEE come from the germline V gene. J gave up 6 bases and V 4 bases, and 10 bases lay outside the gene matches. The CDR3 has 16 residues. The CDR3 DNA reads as TGTGCCAGCAGCCCCCGAGGGGACAGGGACTCCGGGGAGCTGTTTTTT. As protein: CASSPRGDRDSGELFF.

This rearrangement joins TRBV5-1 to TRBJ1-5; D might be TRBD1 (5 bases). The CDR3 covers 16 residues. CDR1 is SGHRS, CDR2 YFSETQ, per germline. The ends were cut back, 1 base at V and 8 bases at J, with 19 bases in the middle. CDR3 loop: CASSLRPGGSSEPQHF. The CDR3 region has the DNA TGCGCCAGCAGCTTGCGTCCCGGGGGATCGAGTGAGCCCCAGCATTTT.

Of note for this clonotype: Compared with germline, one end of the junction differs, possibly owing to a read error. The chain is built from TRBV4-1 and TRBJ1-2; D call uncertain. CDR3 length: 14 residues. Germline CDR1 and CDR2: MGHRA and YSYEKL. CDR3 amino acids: CASSQTTVADGYNF. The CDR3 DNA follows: TGCGCCAGCAGCCAAACGACGGTCGCGGATGGCTACAACTTC.

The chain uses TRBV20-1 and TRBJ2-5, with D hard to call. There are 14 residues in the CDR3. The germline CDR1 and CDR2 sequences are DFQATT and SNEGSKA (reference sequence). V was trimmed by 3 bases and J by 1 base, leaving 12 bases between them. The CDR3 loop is CSASPTATQETQYF. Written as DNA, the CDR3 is TGCAGTGCTAGTCCCACCGCGACCCAAGAGACCCAGTACTTC.

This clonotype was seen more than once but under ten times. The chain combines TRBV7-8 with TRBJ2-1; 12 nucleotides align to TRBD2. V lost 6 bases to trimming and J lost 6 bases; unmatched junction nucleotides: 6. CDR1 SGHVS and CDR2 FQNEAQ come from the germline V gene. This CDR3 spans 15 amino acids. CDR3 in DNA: TGTGCCAGCAGTATTAGGGGACTAGCGGGCAATGAGCAGTTCTTC. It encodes CASSIRGLAGNEQFF.